These T cell receptor beta chains were read from a single sample in a study of T cells after yellow fever vaccination. MiXCR was run by TCRdb on the 5' RACE reads, yielding one entry per CDR3 protein. The sample lists a few hundred thousand distinct CDR3 sequences, roughly 4.3% seen once, with roughly a quarter in the top ten. Sample: PBMCs, taken 5 days after the yellow fever booster vaccination. These receptors came from a man aged 18 to 30 who received the YFV17D yellow fever vaccine. Each CDR3 is given with its conserved first and last residue. Each record gives: V gene, D gene, clone size, J gene, CDR3 DNA, CDR3 protein. D genes are given only for firm matches. A clone size is listed for some rows: how often the clone was seen (once, few, many), or a class if it is expanded.

v_gene: TRBV7-2; d_gene: TRBD2; abundance: few; j_gene: TRBJ2-3; CDR3nt: TGTGCCAGCAGCTCACCGACTAGCGGGGGCCACTTTACCTCCTCACCAGATACGCAGTATTTT; CDR3aa: CASSSPTSGGHFTSSPDTQYF
v_gene: TRBV15; d_gene: .; abundance: many; j_gene: TRBJ2-5; CDR3nt: TGTGCCACCAGCAGAGCGGCCAGACCCCCGGAGTGGACCCAGTACTTC; CDR3aa: CATSRAARPPEWTQYF
v_gene: TRBV4-1; d_gene: .; abundance: few; j_gene: TRBJ1-1; CDR3nt: TGCGCCAGCAGCCAAGATACAGGGACCACTGAAGCTTTCTTT; CDR3aa: CASSQDTGTTEAFF
v_gene: TRBV20-1; d_gene: TRBD1; abundance: few; j_gene: TRBJ1-5; CDR3nt: TGCAGTGCTAGAGACCTACGACAGGGCGATCAGCCCCAGCATTTT; CDR3aa: CSARDLRQGDQPQHF
v_gene: TRBV15; d_gene: .; abundance: .; j_gene: TRBJ2-1; CDR3nt: TGTGCCATACAAACAGGGTGGAATGAGCAGTTCTTC; CDR3aa: CAIQTGWNEQFF
v_gene: TRBV7-7; d_gene: TRBD1; abundance: many; j_gene: TRBJ2-2; CDR3nt: TGTGCTAGCAGCCCTACAGGGACAGGGACCGGGGAGCTGTTTTTT; CDR3aa: CASSPTGTGTGELFF
v_gene: TRBV5-1; d_gene: .; abundance: many; j_gene: TRBJ2-4; CDR3nt: TGCGCCAGCAGCTTGGGACACGGAGCAAACATTCAGTACTTC; CDR3aa: CASSLGHGANIQYF
v_gene: TRBV5-1; d_gene: TRBD1; abundance: few; j_gene: TRBJ1-3; CDR3nt: TGCGCCAGCAGCTTGGGGGACAGGGCTGGAAACACCATATATTTT; CDR3aa: CASSLGDRAGNTIYF
v_gene: TRBV5-1; d_gene: .; abundance: .; j_gene: TRBJ1-5; CDR3nt: TGCGCCAGCAGCCCTTCGGGGGGTGGCGGGGGTCAGCCCCAGCATTTT; CDR3aa: CASSPSGGGGGQPQHF
v_gene: TRBV5-1; d_gene: TRBD2; abundance: many; j_gene: TRBJ2-3; CDR3nt: TGCGCCAGCAGCCCGAGACTAGCGGGGGATCTAGATACGCAGTATTTT; CDR3aa: CASSPRLAGDLDTQYF
v_gene: TRBV7-3; d_gene: .; abundance: .; j_gene: TRBJ2-3; CDR3nt: TGTGCCAGCAGCGAAGCCGGGATTGATACGCAGTATTTT; CDR3aa: CASSEAGIDTQYF
v_gene: TRBV6-4; d_gene: .; abundance: many; j_gene: TRBJ2-6; CDR3nt: TGTGCCAGCAGTGACTCGAAATCTGGGGCCAACGTCCTGACTTTC; CDR3aa: CASSDSKSGANVLTF
v_gene: TRBV5-5; d_gene: TRBD2; abundance: many; j_gene: TRBJ2-3; CDR3nt: TGTGCCAGCAGCGACCCTGGGGGGGGTCCGGACACAGATACGCAGTATTTT; CDR3aa: CASSDPGGGPDTDTQYF
v_gene: TRBV3-1; d_gene: .; abundance: many; j_gene: TRBJ1-1; CDR3nt: TGTGCCAGCAGCCAAGATATTGGGGCGGCCGAGGGGTTCCACTTT; CDR3aa: CASSQDIGAAEGFHF
v_gene: TRBV6-5; d_gene: .; abundance: few; j_gene: TRBJ2-3; CDR3nt: TGTGCCAGCAGTTACTGGCAGGGCCACACAGATACGCAGTATTTT; CDR3aa: CASSYWQGHTDTQYF
v_gene: TRBV5-4; d_gene: TRBD2; abundance: .; j_gene: TRBJ2-1; CDR3nt: TGTGCCAGCTCCCGGGGGGACTACAATGAGCAGTTCTTC; CDR3aa: CASSRGDYNEQFF
v_gene: TRBV5-6; d_gene: .; abundance: many; j_gene: TRBJ1-1; CDR3nt: TGTGCCAGCAGCTTGGTAAGGGGTCCGAACACTGAAGCTTTCTTT; CDR3aa: CASSLVRGPNTEAFF
v_gene: TRBV4-3; d_gene: .; abundance: .; j_gene: TRBJ1-6; CDR3nt: TGCGCCAGCAGCCAAGATTTTGACAGGTCAAGCTCCTATAATTCACCCCTCCACTTT; CDR3aa: CASSQDFDRSSSYNSPLHF
v_gene: TRBV20-1; d_gene: .; abundance: .; j_gene: TRBJ1-5; CDR3nt: TGCAGTGCTAGAGTTAGTGTCTGGGGCAATCAGCCCCAGCATTTT; CDR3aa: CSARVSVWGNQPQHF
v_gene: TRBV5-5; d_gene: TRBD1; abundance: many; j_gene: TRBJ1-5; CDR3nt: TGTGCCAGCAGCTCACAGGGGAATCTGCCCCAGCATTTT; CDR3aa: CASSSQGNLPQHF
v_gene: TRBV12-5; d_gene: TRBD1; abundance: .; j_gene: TRBJ1-2; CDR3nt: TGTGCTAGTGGTGCGCCTCCCCCGGACAGGGATGGCTACACCTTC; CDR3aa: CASGAPPPDRDGYTF
v_gene: TRBV29-1; d_gene: .; abundance: .; j_gene: TRBJ2-4; CDR3nt: TGCAGCGTTGGCCTCAACTTGGGAAACATTCAGTACTTC; CDR3aa: CSVGLNLGNIQYF
v_gene: TRBV5-1; d_gene: .; abundance: many; j_gene: TRBJ2-5; CDR3nt: TGCGCCAGCAGCTTGGCGGTACAAGAGACCCAGTACTTC; CDR3aa: CASSLAVQETQYF
v_gene: TRBV12-3/TRBV12-4; d_gene: TRBD2; abundance: .; j_gene: TRBJ2-5; CDR3nt: TGTGCCAGCAGTCCTAGCGGGGGGGCGGAGACCCAGTACTTC; CDR3aa: CASSPSGGAETQYF
v_gene: TRBV30; d_gene: TRBD1; abundance: few; j_gene: TRBJ2-7; CDR3nt: TGTGCCTGGAGTGGAAAGGACAGGGAAGGCTACGAGCAGTACTTC; CDR3aa: CAWSGKDREGYEQYF
v_gene: TRBV7-9; d_gene: .; abundance: .; j_gene: TRBJ1-2; CDR3nt: TGTGCCAGCAGCTTAGCCATAGCCCCCTATGGCTACACCTTC; CDR3aa: CASSLAIAPYGYTF
v_gene: TRBV7-9; d_gene: .; abundance: .; j_gene: TRBJ1-6; CDR3nt: TGTGCCAGCAGCTTAGGGGCGGGTTCGGCAAATTCACCCCTCCACTTT; CDR3aa: CASSLGAGSANSPLHF
v_gene: TRBV6-2/TRBV6-3; d_gene: .; abundance: few; j_gene: TRBJ2-1; CDR3nt: TGTGCCAGCATTGGGATAGACAATGAGCAGTTCTTC; CDR3aa: CASIGIDNEQFF
v_gene: TRBV10-3; d_gene: .; abundance: .; j_gene: TRBJ2-3; CDR3nt: TGTGCCATCAGTGACCCAGCAGATACGCAGTATTTT; CDR3aa: CAISDPADTQYF
v_gene: TRBV5-1; d_gene: .; abundance: few; j_gene: TRBJ2-3; CDR3nt: TGCGCCAGCAGCTTGAACGGGTTCGAGGATACGCAGTATTTT; CDR3aa: CASSLNGFEDTQYF
v_gene: TRBV4-3; d_gene: .; abundance: .; j_gene: TRBJ1-2; CDR3nt: TGCGCCAGCAGCCAAGTTGGGTGGGACGACGATAACTATGGCTACACCTTC; CDR3aa: CASSQVGWDDDNYGYTF
v_gene: TRBV6-2/TRBV6-3; d_gene: .; abundance: many; j_gene: TRBJ2-5; CDR3nt: TGTGCCAGCGCGCGTCGGGCGCAAGAGACCCAGTACTTC; CDR3aa: CASARRAQETQYF
v_gene: TRBV7-2; d_gene: .; abundance: few; j_gene: TRBJ2-2; CDR3nt: TGTGCCAGCAGCAGCCGGGGCACCGTTGCCACCGGGGAGCTGTTTTTT; CDR3aa: CASSSRGTVATGELFF